The present T cell receptor (beta chain) was sequenced within a study of blood T cell repertoires in COVID-19. The overall study: There were acute and convalescent COVID-19 samples, and they came from the United States, Italy and Spain. T cells, B-cell-depleted T cells, or PBMCs provided the cDNA or gDNA that served as material.

The authors' processing: Using reference gene primer amplification, nucleated cell counts were estimated. Method: immunoSEQ multiplex PCR; TCRdb's copy keeps in-frame clones and lacks some. That table gives V, J and clone size, and the DNA gave D and trimming. The sample lists fewer than 80,000 clones; around 80% were seen once. Seattle patient enrollment occurred during active infection, with longitudinal follow-up thereafter. V lost 3 bases and J lost 10; bases outside the gene matches: 6. CDR3 length equals 14 residues. Germline CDR1 reads SNHLY; CDR2 reads FYNNEI. Sequenced material: peripheral blood. This receptor was obtained from a man between 50 and 59 years old with COVID-19, enrolled during active disease. The rearrangement links TRBV2 to TRBJ1-6, with 7 nucleotides matching TRBD1. CDR3 coding DNA: TGTGCCAGCAGTGAGCAGGGGGAATGGTCACCCCTCCACTTT. This sequence encodes CASSEQGEWSPLHF.